This TCR beta chain is drawn from a study of blood T cell repertoires in COVID-19. Background on the study: T cells, B-cell-depleted T cells, or PBMCs provided the cDNA or gDNA that served as material.

In the original analysis: How many nucleated cells were present was estimated from reference gene primer amplification. Some clones are missing from TCRdb's copy, which holds only in-frame ones; the method was immunoSEQ multiplex PCR. V and J calls and clone size are copied from that table; D and trimming were computed from the DNA. There are 110,000 or so clones in the sample; approximately 90% occur only once, and approximately 4.2% lies in the top ten. Germline lookup yields CDR1 KGHSH and CDR2 LQKENI. This CDR3 region has 15 residues. Trimming cost V 4 bases and J 2 bases; bases outside gene matches: 3.

The sequence derives from a woman aged 50 to 60 with acute or convalescent COVID-19. The sequenced material came from peripheral blood. The chain has TRBV18 and TRBJ2-1, with TRBD1 matching over 9 bases. This CDR3 reads CASSQGQGAYNEQFF. The CDR3 DNA sequence: TGTGCCAGCTCACAGGGACAGGGTGCCTACAATGAGCAGTTCTTC.